These 18 T cell receptor beta chains were all obtained from the same sample, sequenced in a study of blood T cell repertoires in COVID-19. Clones were read by immunoSEQ multiplex PCR, and TCRdb kept only the in-frame ones, dropping some. The sample records approximately 340,000 clones, 80% to 90% being singletons. The sample comprised peripheral blood. The receptors were gathered from a man younger than 40 with COVID-19, enrolled during active disease.

The chain combines TRBV7-2 with TRBJ1-1, with unresolved D. CDR3 size: 13 residues. With 7 bases removed from V and 5 bases from J, the gap between germline ends came to 14 bases. Germline V CDR1 and CDR2: SGHTA, FQGNSA. Here the CDR3 reads CASILNVWTEAFF. The CDR3 nucleotides are TGTGCCAGCATCCTAAATGTATGGACTGAAGCTTTCTTT.

Only one count was recorded for this clone. The chain has TRBV6-5 and TRBJ2-1, with D maybe TRBD2 (5 bases). The CDR3 runs to 15 residues. Trimming took off 5 bases at V and 9 bases at J, with 20 bases between the two ends. Germline V gene lookup returns CDR1 MNHEY and CDR2 SVGAGI. The CDR3 loop reads CASSRPAGVVPEQFF. As DNA, the CDR3 is TGTGCCAGCAGTCGACCCGCCGGGGTGGTGCCTGAGCAGTTCTTC.

V and J are TRBV20-1 and TRBJ1-5; unclear D gene. The V end was cut by 3 bases, the J end by 6 bases, with 12 bases between. This CDR3 has 13 residues. Germline V CDR1 and CDR2: DFQATT, SNEGSKA (reference sequence). CDR3 loop: CSASQQEGQPQHF. In DNA form, the CDR3 reads TGCAGTGCTAGTCAGCAGGAGGGTCAGCCCCAGCATTTT.

The chain carries TRBV4-1 and TRBJ2-5; possible D gene TRBD1, 6 bases. V lost 3 bases to trimming and J lost 3 bases, with 14 bases between them. This CDR3 region has 15 residues. Germline CDR1 is MGHRA and CDR2 is YSYEKL. The CDR3 sequence is CASSQWTEGEETQYF. CDR3 in DNA: TGCGCCAGCAGCCAGTGGACAGAGGGGGAAGAGACCCAGTACTTC.

This clone was seen only a few times. The rearrangement joins TRBV5-1 to TRBJ2-1, with D perhaps TRBD2 (6 bases). The CDR3 totals 14 residues. Germline V gene lookup returns CDR1 SGHRS and CDR2 YFSETQ. V was trimmed by 0 bases and J by 7 bases, leaving 11 bases between them. The chain's CDR3 is CASSLGGGENEQFF. The DNA of the CDR3 is TGCGCCAGCAGCTTGGGGGGAGGTGAGAATGAGCAGTTCTTC.

The chain combines TRBV12-3 or TRBV12-4 with TRBJ2-7; D gene ambiguous. V lost 5 bases and J 9 bases, leaving 14 bases between the germline ends. This CDR3 region has 12 residues. Here the CDR3 DNA reads TGTGCCAGCAGTCCCCTTCAATCGGGGCAGTACTTC. This gives the protein CASSPLQSGQYF.

The rearrangement uses TRBV19 and TRBJ2-5; 14 bases align to TRBD2. Losses at the gene ends were 5 bases for V and 7 bases for J; bases not matched to a gene: 9. The CDR3 has 16 residues. Germline V gene lookup returns CDR1 LNHDA and CDR2 SQIVND (reference sequence). CDR3 nucleotide sequence: TGTGCCAGTAGTGTGACTAGCGGGGGGGCTTATGTGACCCAGTACTTC. Translating gives CASSVTSGGAYVTQYF.

J is TRBJ1-5 and V is TRBV4-1; D gene uncertain. The germline gives CDR1 MGHRA, CDR2 YSYEKL. V shed 0 bases and J shed 3 bases, with 9 bases lying between them. This CDR3 is built from 15 residues. DNA of the CDR3: TGCGCCAGCAGCCAAGACAGGTACGCCAATCAGCCCCAGCATTTT. Residues: CASSQDRYANQPQHF.

CDR3 loop: CASSPLAGMFSYNEQFF. The CDR3 coding sequence is TGTGCCAGCAGCCCACTAGCGGGAATGTTCTCCTACAATGAGCAGTTCTTC. This sequence joins TRBV9 and TRBJ2-1, with 10 positions matching TRBD2. V lost 4 bases to trimming and J lost 0 bases; unmatched junction nucleotides: 7. This CDR3 comprises 17 residues. Looked up from germline, CDR1 is SGDLS and CDR2 is YYNGEE. Variable domain in full (rest from reference TRBV9 and TRBJ2-1): DSGVTQTPKHLITATGQRVTLRCSPRSGDLSVYWYQQSLDQGLQFLIQYYNGEERAKGNILERFSAQQFPDLHSELNLSSLELGDSALYFCASSPLAGMFSYNEQFFGPGTRLTVL.

The rearrangement uses TRBV19 and TRBJ1-4; 8 bases are a match to TRBD1. With 8 bases clipped from V and 0 bases from J, the junction kept 2 bases outside the gene matches. CDR1 and CDR2 (germline): LNHDA, SQIVND (reference sequence). This CDR3 is built from 14 residues. The CDR3 DNA reads TGTGCCAGTGGACAGGGTGCAACTAATGAAAAACTGTTTTTT. This sequence encodes CASGQGATNEKLFF. The variable domain in full, with the rest retrieved from reference TRBV19 and TRBJ1-4, is DGGITQSPKYLFRKEGQNVTLSCEQNLNHDAMYWYRQDPGQGLRLIYYSQIVNDFQKGDIAEGYSVSREKKESFPLTVTSAQKNPTAFYLCASGQGATNEKLFFGSGTQLSVL.

The gene calls are TRBV14 and TRBJ2-5; 7 positions agree with TRBD1. The CDR3 totals 13 residues. Germline V gives CDR1 SGHDN, CDR2 FVKESK. Trimming at V came to 3 bases and at J to 5 bases, leaving 3 bases not matched to a gene. CDR3 DNA: TGTGCCAGCAGCCATAACAGGGGTGAGACCCAGTACTTC. It translates to CASSHNRGETQYF.

The V gene is TRBV5-4, the J gene TRBJ2-3; D is uncertain. V gave up 3 bases and J gave up 2 bases, with 13 bases separating them. The CDR3 consists of 15 residues. Germline V lookup: CDR1 SGHNT, CDR2 YYREEE (reference sequence). The DNA for the CDR3 is TGTGCCAGCAGCTCCTACCGGGTAGCCACAGATACGCAGTATTTT. As protein: CASSSYRVATDTQYF.

The count of this clone is one. The chain joins TRBV6-5 to TRBJ2-5; 9 bases are a match to TRBD2. Per the germline V gene, CDR1 is MNHEY and CDR2 is SVGAGI. The trim removed 7 bases at V and 4 bases at J, leaving 7 bases unmatched. CDR3 length: 14 amino acids. CDR3 in DNA: TGTGCCAGCATCCGCGGGGGACTAGCAGAGACCCAGTACTTC. Protein: CASIRGGLAETQYF.

On this clone itself: At the DNA level, this CDR3 is encoded by other sequences in the same sample as well. The V gene is TRBV9, the J gene TRBJ2-2; D is ambiguous. V dropped 0 bases and J dropped 2 bases, with 8 bases sitting between them. This CDR3 comprises 15 residues. Germline lookup yields CDR1 SGDLS and CDR2 YYNGEE. CDR3 DNA sequence: TGTGCCAGCAGCGTAGGAGGCGGAAACACCGGGGAGCTGTTTTTT. Translation gives CASSVGGGNTGELFF.

The chain is built from TRBV5-4 and TRBJ1-6; D gene unclear. This CDR3 contains 13 residues. Germline loops: CDR1 SGHNT, CDR2 YYREEE (reference sequence). Trimming removed 0 bases at V and 10 bases at J, with 8 bases between. CDR3 sequence reads: CASSLELRSPLHF. CDR3 sequence (DNA): TGTGCCAGCAGCTTGGAACTGAGATCACCCCTCCACTTT.

The chain combines TRBV2 with TRBJ1-2, with 7 positions matching TRBD1. The V gene end was trimmed by 5 bases and the J gene end by 4 bases; junction bases not matched to a gene: 4. Germline values: CDR1 SNHLY, CDR2 FYNNEI. This CDR3 contains 13 residues. The CDR3 here is CASSIRDSYGYTF. In DNA form, the CDR3 reads TGTGCCAGCAGTATCCGGGACAGCTATGGCTACACCTTC.

There are a few counts of this clone. V usage is TRBV4-1 and J usage is TRBJ1-2, with TRBD1 matching 8 bases. The CDR3 length is 17 residues. V lost 0 bases, J lost 6 bases, and 12 bases stayed unmatched. CDR1 MGHRA and CDR2 YSYEKL come from the germline V gene. The CDR3 DNA reads as TGCGCCAGCAGCCAAGATCCGCAGGGGGCGACTGCAAATGGCTACACCTTC. Protein: CASSQDPQGATANGYTF.

This rearrangement joins TRBV3-1 (or the pseudogene TRBV3-2) to TRBJ2-2; no clear D gene. This CDR3 has 12 amino acids. Germline CDR1 is LGHDT and CDR2 is YNNKEL (reference sequence). V was trimmed by 3 bases and J by 5 bases, leaving 4 bases between them. CDR3 in DNA: TGTGCCAGCAGCCAGGCTACCGGGGAGCTGTTTTTT. Translated, it gives CASSQATGELFF.